This T cell receptor (beta chain) is drawn from a study of Ad26.COV2.S vaccination and SARS-CoV-2 variants. Only in-frame clones appear in the TCRdb table, and some are missing; sequencing was by immunoSEQ multiplex PCR. The repertoire holds just over 350,000 clones, with approximately 81% as singletons. Treatment denoted: 15 to 20 received Ad26.COV2.S at low or high dose, single or two shots; about five received placebo; per-sample allocation not given. All samples were drawn on day 63, counting from the first vaccine or placebo injection. Immunization relied on an Ad26 vector, which expressed Wuhan-strain SARS-CoV-2 spike. There are 13 residues in the CDR3. Trimming pared 4 bases from V and 0 bases from J, leaving 7 bases between. Germline CDR1 is SGHKS and CDR2 is YYEKEE (reference sequence).

The sequences come from peripheral blood, collected in a trial of Ad26.COV2.S vaccine versus placebo. The chain combines TRBV5-5 with TRBJ1-2; D gene unclear. This receptor was identified in a person between 18 and 65 years old who received the Ad26.COV2.S COVID-19 vaccine or a placebo. CDR3 amino acids: CASSTGANYGYTF. The CDR3 DNA follows: TGTGCCAGCAGCACGGGAGCTAACTATGGCTACACCTTC.